This TCR beta chain came from a study of human T cells and chemical hapten exposure. Overall study: A 2 cm by 2 cm inner upper arm patch received 2% DPC for sensitization. Each week of the roughly 24-week study, patients had diphenylcyclopropenone applied to the scalp.

Per the authors' pipeline: A per-sample median of around 100,000 TCRs was observed, with a range of about 23,224 to 750,000. MiXCR, applied by TCRdb to the RACE reads, yields one record per CDR3 protein. These V and J calls rely on TCRdb rather than the paper's analysis. This sample yields about 400,000 distinct CDR3 sequences, of which just under 6.5% are seen a single time; around 5.6% belongs to the top ten. Time point here: patch test 2, 6 weeks after DPC sensitization. Sample treatment: therapeutic diphenylcyclopropenone sensitization with weekly scalp DPC. Regarding this clonotype: Its antigen is unknown.

This CDR3 is 14 amino acids long. Losses at the gene ends were 8 bases for V and 3 bases for J; bases not matched to a gene: 6. The germline CDR1 and CDR2 sequences are SEHNR and FQNEAQ (reference sequence). Study outcomes and limitations: With DPC sensitization, TCRs exceeding 1 in 1000 frequency showed no change.

This chain joins TRBV7-9 and TRBJ2-3, with TRBD2 identical over 9 bases. This specimen consisted of whole blood, obtained in connection with sensitization to the hapten diphenylcyclopropenone (DPC). The clonotype was recovered from a woman aged 18-29 years with alopecia areata. Some clones in this sample may be carry-over from other donors' samples. As DNA, the CDR3 is TGTGCCAGCTCGGGACTAGCAACGACAGATACGCAGTATTTT. Translated, it gives CASSGLATTDTQYF. The full variable domain, in which reference TRBV7-9 and TRBJ2-3 provide the parts outside the CDR3, is DTGVSQNPRHKITKRGQNVTFRCDPISEHNRLYWYRQTLGQGPEFLTYFQNEAQLEKSRLLSDRFSAERPKGSFSTLEIQRTEQGDSAMYLCASSGLATTDTQYFGPGTRLTVL.